This TCR beta chain was sequenced during a study of T cells after yellow fever vaccination. Whole-study findings and limits: Detected again after the booster were most primary-vaccination clones, at approximately 96% CD4 and 70% to 90% CD8. Peaking on day 5 versus 15, the secondary response was faster but weaker.

This clonotype was recorded at least ten times. Conversion of TCR transcripts into cDNA relied on 5'RACE template switching, which added a universal primer site and UMIs. MiXCR was run by TCRdb on the 5' RACE reads, yielding one entry per CDR3 protein. The sample includes more than 20,000 distinct CDR3 sequences, less than 7% of them seen just once. The CDR3 sequence is 16 residues long. V shed 0 bases and J 10 bases; nucleotides not matched to a gene: 9. CDR1 and CDR2 (germline): SGHAT, FQNNGV. The source is a man in his thirties or forties who received the YFV17D yellow fever vaccine. Specimen: PBMCs, either bulk or a sorted T-cell subset (CD4+, CD8+, memory, or dextramer-sorted; not recorded which), collected 15 days after the yellow fever booster vaccination. This sequence joins TRBV11-2 and TRBJ2-1; 10 positions agree with TRBD2. The CDR3 region is CASSLDLSSGRREQFF. CDR3 coding DNA: TGTGCCAGCAGCTTAGATCTGTCTAGCGGGAGAAGGGAGCAGTTCTTC.